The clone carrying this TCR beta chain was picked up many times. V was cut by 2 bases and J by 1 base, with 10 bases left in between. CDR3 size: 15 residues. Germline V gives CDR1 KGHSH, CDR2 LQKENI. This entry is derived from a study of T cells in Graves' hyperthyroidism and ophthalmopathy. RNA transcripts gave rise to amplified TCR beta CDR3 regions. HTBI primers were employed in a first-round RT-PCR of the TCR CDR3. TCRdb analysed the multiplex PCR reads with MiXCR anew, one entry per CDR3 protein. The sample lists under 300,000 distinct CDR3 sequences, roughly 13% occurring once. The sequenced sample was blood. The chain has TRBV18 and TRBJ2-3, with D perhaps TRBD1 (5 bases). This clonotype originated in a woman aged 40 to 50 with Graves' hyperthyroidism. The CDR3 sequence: CASSPGVQGTDTQYF. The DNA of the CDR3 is TGTGCCAGCTCACCAGGAGTACAGGGCACAGATACGCAGTATTTT. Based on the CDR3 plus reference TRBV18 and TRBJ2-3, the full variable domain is NAGVMQNPRHLVRRRGQEARLRCSPMKGHSHVYWYRQLPEEGLKFMVYLQKENIIDESGMPKERFSAEFPKEGPSILRIQQVVRGDSAAYFCASSPGVQGTDTQYFGPGTRLTVL.